The 26 T cell receptor beta chains below all came from one sample that was sequenced in a study of T-cell memory formation after mild COVID-19. TCRdb re-called the 5' RACE reads with MiXCR, one entry per CDR3 protein. The sample contains roughly 310,000 distinct CDR3 sequences, around a sixth of which appear only once. Material: PBMCs or a T cell subset sorted from them (not recorded which). These receptors came from a young man who had mild COVID-19 (a few samples of this study predate the infection). Cell type and time point are not known.

The rearrangement uses TRBV28 and TRBJ1-5; D possibly corresponds to TRBD1 (5 bases). Germline lookup yields CDR1 MDHEN and CDR2 SYDVKM. The V end lost 6 bases, the J end lost 0 bases, and 15 bases lay between the germline ends. CDR3 length: 16 residues. In DNA, the CDR3 is TGTGCCAGCAGCTACGGGGCCGTTTATAGCAATCAGCCCCAGCATTTT. It encodes CASSYGAVYSNQPQHF.

The chain has TRBV2 and TRBJ2-2, with TRBD1 matching 7 bases. The CDR3 is 16 residues long. With V trimmed by 11 bases and J by 1 base, 13 bases remained unmatched. Germline-derived CDR1 and CDR2 are SNHLY and FYNNEI. For the CDR3, the DNA is TGTGCCGGCCGCAACCGGGACAGCCAGAACACCGGGGAGCTGTTTTTT. Protein sequence: CAGRNRDSQNTGELFF.

This clonotype has only a few counts. The V gene is TRBV6-2 or TRBV6-3, the J gene TRBJ2-4; 8 nucleotides line up with TRBD1. Germline trimming cut 7 bases from V and 8 bases from J; bases unmatched to any gene: 10. CDR3 size: 14 residues. Germline-derived CDR1 and CDR2 are MNHEY and SVGEGT. In nucleotides, the CDR3 is TGTGCCAGCAATTCGGACAGGGTGGTGGACATTCAGTACTTC. As protein: CASNSDRVVDIQYF.

This clonotype was recorded a few times. The rearrangement links TRBV4-3 to TRBJ2-6; TRBD1 is a possible D gene (6 bases). Germline-derived CDR1 and CDR2 are LGHNA and YSLEER. There are 17 residues in the CDR3. Between the trimmed V and J ends, which lost 3 bases and 0 bases, there was a span of 12 bases. CDR3 nucleotide sequence: TGCGCCAGCAGCCAGGGACACTACTACTCTGGGGCCAACGTCCTGACTTTC. Translating it yields CASSQGHYYSGANVLTF.

V and J are TRBV20-1 and TRBJ1-6, with a weak D call TRBD1 (6 bases). This CDR3 is built from 14 residues. V was clipped by 6 bases and J by 9 bases, with 18 bases between them. Germline V gives CDR1 DFQATT, CDR2 SNEGSKA (reference sequence). This CDR3 reads CSARDKGSGSPLHF. The CDR3 nucleotides read TGCAGTGCCAGGGACAAGGGTTCGGGTTCACCCCTCCACTTT.

The genes are TRBV5-1 and TRBJ2-3, with D unclear. The CDR3 totals 15 residues. The germline gives CDR1 SGHRS, CDR2 YFSETQ. Trimming left V 1 base short and J 2 bases short, with 11 bases between. The CDR3 DNA is TGCGCCAGCAGCTTGTGGGGTTCTATCACAGATACGCAGTATTTT. This sequence encodes CASSLWGSITDTQYF.

This sequence joins TRBV6-1 and TRBJ1-2; D is unclear. The germline V gene has CDR1 MNHNS and CDR2 SASEGT. The CDR3 runs 14 residues. Trimming cost V 1 base and J 4 bases, with 10 bases left between them. The CDR3 protein is CASSEGGSFYGYTF. The CDR3, as DNA: TGTGCCAGCAGTGAAGGAGGGTCCTTCTATGGCTACACCTTC.

In nucleotides, the CDR3 is TGCAGTGCTAGTCAGACGGGACAAACCGACTACGAGCAGTACTTC. As protein: CSASQTGQTDYEQYF. The J gene is TRBJ2-7, the V gene TRBV20-1; perhaps TRBD1 as D (6 bases). Germline CDR1 and CDR2: DFQATT and SNEGSKA (reference sequence). The CDR3 covers 15 residues. V lost 3 bases to trimming and J lost 3 bases, with 18 bases between them.

The CDR3 is CASSGVGSPGEKLFF. CDR3 sequence (DNA): TGTGCCAGCAGCGGGGTAGGGAGCCCGGGTGAAAAACTGTTTTTT. This rearrangement joins TRBV9 to TRBJ1-4, with no clear D. Germline assignment: CDR1 SGDLS and CDR2 YYNGEE. Trimming stripped 3 bases from V and 7 bases from J, with 16 bases between. The CDR3 length is 15 residues.

Only a few counts were recorded for this clonotype. The chain uses TRBV27 and TRBJ1-2; 8 bases align to TRBD1. J gave up 8 bases and V 3 bases, and 17 bases lay outside the gene matches. The germline V gene has CDR1 MNHEY and CDR2 SMNVEV (reference sequence). There are 17 residues in the CDR3. CDR3 amino acids: CASSFRAGGAVVGGYTF. The CDR3 nucleotides read TGTGCCAGCAGTTTCCGGGCAGGGGGCGCGGTAGTCGGGGGCTACACCTTC.

This clonotype was counted only a few times. This chain connects TRBV9 to TRBJ2-7; no clear D gene. CDR1 is SGDLS, CDR2 YYNGEE, per germline. CDR3 size: 14 residues. V dropped 0 bases and J dropped 1 base, with 8 bases sitting between them. The CDR3 nucleotides are TGTGCCAGCAGCGTAGATCTGGTTTCCTACGAGCAGTACTTC. It is translated as CASSVDLVSYEQYF.

This sequence joins TRBV5-1 and TRBJ1-2; 10 positions match TRBD1. Germline lookup yields CDR1 SGHRS and CDR2 YFSETQ. This CDR3 is built from 18 residues. Losses at the gene ends were 4 bases for V and 3 bases for J; bases not matched to a gene: 15. Written as DNA, the CDR3 is TGCGCCAGCAGCGTTGACGCCGGGACAGGGGCCGACTACTATGGCTACACCTTC. Translated: CASSVDAGTGADYYGYTF.

V is TRBV19 and J is TRBJ1-6; D is undetermined. Germline CDR1 LNHDA, CDR2 SQIVND (reference sequence). Trimming cost V 7 bases and J 3 bases, with 13 bases left between them. The CDR3 covers 15 residues. Written as DNA, the CDR3 is TGTGCCAGTACGGGAAGGCCTAACTATAATTCACCCCTCCACTTT. Its protein product is CASTGRPNYNSPLHF.

The sample holds a few counts of this clonotype. The chain carries TRBV9 and TRBJ2-5; D gene uncertain. CDR1 is SGDLS, CDR2 YYNGEE, per germline. The CDR3 extends over 16 amino acids. Trimming took 0 bases from V and 2 from J, leaving 14 bases between them. The CDR3 DNA follows: TGTGCCAGCAGCGTAGCGGTAGATCCAATACAAGAGACCCAGTACTTC. As protein: CASSVAVDPIQETQYF.

This clonotype was detected a few times. The chain couples TRBV10-3 to TRBJ2-7; unclear D gene. Per germline, CDR1 ENHRY and CDR2 SYGVKD. CDR3 size: 12 residues. Between the trimmed V and J ends, which lost 4 bases and 3 bases, there was a span of 7 bases. The CDR3 DNA sequence: TGTGCCATCAGTGTGAAGGGCTACGAGCAGTACGTC. This codes for CAISVKGYEQYV.

The V gene is TRBV4-1, the J gene TRBJ1-1; D not resolved. This CDR3 region has 14 residues. V lost 1 base and J lost 6, with 12 bases in between. Germline V gene data show CDR1 as MGHRA and CDR2 as YSYEKL. The CDR3 DNA reads TGCGCCAGCAGCCAAGGGGGTGGGAGGGCTGAAGCTTTCTTT. This codes for CASSQGGGRAEAFF.

The V and J genes are TRBV14 and TRBJ2-7, with 11 bases that match TRBD2. Per the germline V gene, CDR1 is SGHDN and CDR2 is FVKESK. CDR3 length: 15 amino acids. The V gene end was trimmed by 8 bases and the J gene end by 5 bases; junction bases not matched to a gene: 11. The CDR3 DNA reads TGTGCCAGCGGCAAGACTAGCGGGGCCCCTCACGAGCAGTACTTC. Encoded protein: CASGKTSGAPHEQYF.

This clonotype was counted only a few times. The J gene is TRBJ2-2, the V gene TRBV6-6; TRBD2 matches at 10 bases. Germline V gives CDR1 MNHNY, CDR2 SVGAGI (reference sequence). This CDR3 spans 16 amino acids. The J segment lost 5 bases and the V segment lost 2 bases, leaving 5 bases of the junction unmatched. CDR3 sequence: CASSYSGGAGTGELFF. The CDR3 DNA sequence: TGTGCCAGCAGTTACAGCGGGGGGGCAGGGACCGGGGAGCTGTTTTTT.

The sample holds a few counts of this clonotype. The V gene is TRBV3-1, the J gene TRBJ1-6; D is ambiguous. The CDR3 length is 16 residues. The germline V and J ends were trimmed by 5 bases and 6 bases, with 17 bases remaining between them. Per the germline V gene, CDR1 is LGHDT and CDR2 is YNNKEL (reference sequence). The CDR3 DNA reads as TGTGCCAGCAGCAAGACGGGTTACTGGGTTAATTCACCCCTCCACTTT. It yields the protein CASSKTGYWVNSPLHF.

This clonotype came up a few times. This chain connects TRBV19 to TRBJ1-1; D gene uncertain. CDR1 is LNHDA and CDR2 is SQIVND in the germline V gene (reference sequence). The CDR3 runs 14 residues. V was cut by 3 bases and J by 0 bases, with 8 bases left in between. This CDR3 is CASSMFGLNTEAFF. The CDR3 region has the DNA TGTGCCAGTAGTATGTTTGGACTGAACACTGAAGCTTTCTTT.

The chain couples TRBV9 to TRBJ1-5, with D unresolved. The germline V and J ends were trimmed by 0 bases and 3 bases, with 10 bases remaining between them. The CDR3 contains 15 residues. CDR1 and CDR2 (germline): SGDLS, YYNGEE. The CDR3 reads CASSVGGQLNQPQHF. In DNA, the CDR3 is TGTGCCAGCAGCGTAGGAGGTCAGCTCAATCAGCCCCAGCATTTT.

The genes are TRBV13 and TRBJ2-1; D is unclear. The CDR3 is 15 residues long. The germline V gene has CDR1 PRHDT and CDR2 FYEKMQ (reference sequence). V was cut by 5 bases and J by 2 bases, with 13 bases left in between. The CDR3 reads CASSPARGPYNEQFF. The CDR3 region has the DNA TGTGCCAGCAGCCCAGCCCGCGGCCCCTACAATGAGCAGTTCTTC.

The gene calls are TRBV20-1 and TRBJ1-5, with D possibly matching TRBD1 (5 bases). The germline V gene encodes CDR1 DFQATT and CDR2 SNEGSKA (reference sequence). This CDR3 is 11 amino acids long. V was cut by 6 bases and J by 12 bases, with 15 bases left in between. The CDR3 DNA follows: TGCAGTGCGAAAGGAGACAGCCACCAGCATTTT. This translates into CSAKGDSHQHF.

The sample holds many counts of this clonotype. The J gene is TRBJ1-2, the V gene TRBV20-1, with TRBD1 matching 10 bases. Per germline, CDR1 DFQATT and CDR2 SNEGSKA (reference sequence). V lost 4 bases, J lost 4 bases, and 3 bases stayed unmatched. This CDR3 has 13 residues. The CDR3 spells CSATGTGAYGYTF. CDR3 bases: TGCAGTGCTACGGGGACAGGGGCCTATGGCTACACCTTC.

This clonotype was seen more than once but under ten times. The V gene is TRBV4-1, the J gene TRBJ2-5; 12 bases line up with TRBD2. CDR3 size: 18 residues. J gave up 2 bases and V 1 base, and 8 bases lay outside the gene matches. Per the germline V gene, CDR1 is MGHRA and CDR2 is YSYEKL. CDR3 region: CASSQVNLGLAGQETQYF. DNA for the CDR3: TGCGCCAGCAGCCAAGTCAATTTAGGACTAGCGGGGCAAGAGACCCAGTACTTC.

This clonotype was counted a few times. CDR3 bases: TGTGCCATCAGTGAAGCCTCCTATGGCTACACCTTC. Its translation: CAISEASYGYTF. The rearrangement joins TRBV10-3 to TRBJ1-2, with D hard to call. CDR3 length: 12 amino acids. From germline, CDR1 is ENHRY and CDR2 SYGVKD. Between the trimmed V and J ends, which lost 3 bases and 4 bases, there was a span of 6 bases.